The table lists the clone carrying this T cell receptor (beta chain) with a count of one. This sample is drawn from a study of blood T cell repertoires in COVID-19. Study-level information: Sites across the United States, Italy and Spain contributed samples from acute and convalescent COVID-19. In each case, the material was cDNA or gDNA derived from T cells, B-cell-depleted T cells, or PBMCs.

Original processing methods: Estimates of nucleated cell counts were drawn from the amplification of reference gene primers. TCRdb keeps only in-frame clones here, not all; method: immunoSEQ multiplex PCR. That table gives V, J and clone size, and the DNA gave D and trimming. Of approximately 300,000 clones in the sample, about nine tenths were seen once. Sequenced material: peripheral blood. This sequence originates from a man over 45 with active or convalescent COVID-19.

CDR3 protein: CASSEFSGNTGELFF. DNA of the CDR3: TGTGCCAGCAGCGAATTTAGCGGTAACACCGGGGAGCTGTTTTTT. The rearrangement links TRBV9 to TRBJ2-2; maybe TRBD2 (6 bases). Trimming stripped 3 bases from V and 2 bases from J, with 11 bases between. The CDR3 totals 15 residues. The germline CDR1 and CDR2 sequences are SGDLS and YYNGEE.